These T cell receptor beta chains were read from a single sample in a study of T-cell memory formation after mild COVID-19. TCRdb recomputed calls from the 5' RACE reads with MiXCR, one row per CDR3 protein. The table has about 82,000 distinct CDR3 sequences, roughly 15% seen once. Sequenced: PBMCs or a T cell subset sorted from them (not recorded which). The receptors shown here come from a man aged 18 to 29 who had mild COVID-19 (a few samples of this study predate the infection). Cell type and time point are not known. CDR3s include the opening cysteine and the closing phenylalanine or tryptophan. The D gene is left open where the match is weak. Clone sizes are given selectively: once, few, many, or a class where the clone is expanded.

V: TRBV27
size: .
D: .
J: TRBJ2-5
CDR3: CASSWSLGETQYF
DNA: TGTGCCAGCAGTTGGTCCCTGGGAGAGACCCAGTACTTC

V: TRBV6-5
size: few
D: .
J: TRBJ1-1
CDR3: CASSLRGWREAVNTEAFF
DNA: TGTGCCAGCAGTCTCCGAGGATGGCGGGAGGCGGTGAACACTGAAGCTTTCTTT

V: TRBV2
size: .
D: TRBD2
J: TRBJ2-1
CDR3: CASSARTSGGDNEQFF
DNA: TGTGCCAGCAGTGCCCGTACTAGCGGGGGAGACAATGAGCAGTTCTTC

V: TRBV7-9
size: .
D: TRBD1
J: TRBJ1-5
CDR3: CARRQGLNQPQHF
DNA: TGTGCCAGAAGACAGGGACTAAATCAGCCCCAGCATTTT

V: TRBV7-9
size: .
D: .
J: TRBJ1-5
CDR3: CASSSKTVEVNQPQHF
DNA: TGTGCCAGCAGCTCAAAGACAGTGGAAGTAAATCAGCCCCAGCATTTT

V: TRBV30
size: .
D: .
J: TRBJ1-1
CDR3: CAWLEAGEAFF
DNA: TGTGCCTGGCTCGAGGCAGGCGAAGCTTTCTTT

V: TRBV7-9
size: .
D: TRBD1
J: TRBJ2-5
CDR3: CASSSGTVQETQYF
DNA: TGTGCCAGCAGCTCCGGGACAGTCCAAGAGACCCAGTACTTC

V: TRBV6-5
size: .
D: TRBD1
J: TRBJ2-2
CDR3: CASSYTSRGHTGELFF
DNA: TGTGCCAGCAGTTATACAAGCAGGGGGCACACCGGGGAGCTGTTTTTT

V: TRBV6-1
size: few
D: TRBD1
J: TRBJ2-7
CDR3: CASSPGQGGYEQYF
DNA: TGTGCCAGCAGTCCGGGACAGGGGGGCTACGAGCAGTACTTC

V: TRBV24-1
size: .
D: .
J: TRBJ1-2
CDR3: CATSQTANYGYTF
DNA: TGTGCCACCAGCCAGACAGCGAACTATGGCTACACCTTC

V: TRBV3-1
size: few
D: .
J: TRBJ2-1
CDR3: CASSQAGLATSNEQFF
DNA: TGTGCCAGCAGCCAAGCAGGTCTGGCAACAAGCAATGAGCAGTTCTTC

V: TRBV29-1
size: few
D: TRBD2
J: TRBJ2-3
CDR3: CSIRLAGSTDTQYF
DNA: TGCAGCATAAGACTAGCGGGGAGCACAGATACGCAGTATTTT

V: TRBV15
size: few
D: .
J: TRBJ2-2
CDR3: CATSSRAGELFF
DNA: TGTGCCACCAGCAGCAGGGCCGGGGAGCTGTTTTTT

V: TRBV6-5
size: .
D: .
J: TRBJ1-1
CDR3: CASSHPPGSEGPEAFF
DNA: TGTGCCAGCAGCCACCCCCCAGGGAGTGAAGGGCCAGAAGCTTTCTTT

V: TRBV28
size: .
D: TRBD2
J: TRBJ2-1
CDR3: CASRPAGGPGNEQFF
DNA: TGTGCCAGCAGGCCCGCGGGGGGGCCCGGCAATGAGCAGTTCTTC

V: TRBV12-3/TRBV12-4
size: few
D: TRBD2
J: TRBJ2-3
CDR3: CASSRDWASGGATDTQYF
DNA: TGTGCCAGCAGTCGCGACTGGGCTAGCGGGGGGGCTACAGATACGCAGTATTTT

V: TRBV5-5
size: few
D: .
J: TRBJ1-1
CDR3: CASSLRRVNTEAFF
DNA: TGTGCCAGCAGCTTGAGGAGGGTGAACACTGAAGCTTTCTTT